This is a list of T cell receptor beta chains from one sample in a study of cytomegalovirus exposure and HLA in healthy donors. Profiling relied on immunoSEQ multiplex PCR, and the TCRdb table lists in-frame clones only, not all of them. Here the sample spans about 160,000 clones, around three quarters being singletons. Sample: PBMCs. These receptor sequences come from a woman aged 25 to 39 in good health and CMV-seronegative. CDR3s include the opening cysteine and the closing phenylalanine or tryptophan. Each record gives: clone size, J gene, V gene, D gene, CDR3 protein, CDR3 DNA. D genes are given only for firm matches. Expanded clones are given a class, and other clones once, few, many or no size at all.

NA,TRBJ1-1,TRBV10-3,TRBD1,CAISDLTGGGTEAFF,TGTGCCATCAGTGATCTGACAGGGGGGGGCACTGAAGCTTTCTTT
NA,TRBJ2-5,TRBV7-3,NA,CASSRGGTLQETQYF,TGTGCCAGCAGCCGCGGAGGGACGCTACAAGAGACCCAGTACTTC
once,TRBJ2-3,TRBV5-1,NA,CASSLGQATDTQYF,TGCGCCAGCAGCTTGGGACAGGCCACAGATACGCAGTATTTT
NA,TRBJ2-1,TRBV15,NA,CATSRDHEGGNEQFF,TGTGCCACCAGCAGAGATCACGAGGGTGGTAATGAGCAGTTCTTC
NA,TRBJ2-2,TRBV9,NA,CASSDPLDTGELFF,TGTGCCAGCAGCGATCCACTAGACACCGGGGAGCTGTTTTTT
NA,TRBJ2-2,TRBV7-7,NA,CASSRTSGANTGELFF,TGTGCTAGCAGCCGGACCTCGGGGGCGAACACCGGGGAGCTGTTTTTT
NA,TRBJ1-5,TRBV28,NA,CASSLQGQPQHF,TGTGCCAGCAGCCTCCAGGGTCAGCCCCAGCATTTT
NA,TRBJ1-2,TRBV27,NA,CASRGQSSWDGYTF,TGTGCCAGCAGAGGACAGTCAAGTTGGGATGGCTACACCTTC
NA,TRBJ1-6,TRBV4-1,NA,CASSQVADSPLHF,TGCGCCAGCAGCCAAGTGGCGGATTCACCCCTCCACTTT
NA,TRBJ2-1,TRBV7-8,NA,CASSLVQDNEQFF,TGTGCCAGCAGCTTAGTACAGGACAATGAGCAGTTCTTC
NA,TRBJ1-5,TRBV18,NA,CASSPEEVFYSNQPQHF,TGTGCCAGCTCACCCGAGGAGGTTTTCTATAGCAATCAGCCCCAGCATTTT
NA,TRBJ2-1,TRBV6-5,NA,CASATTTAYNEQFF,TGTGCCAGCGCGACCACGACAGCCTACAATGAGCAGTTCTTC
NA,TRBJ1-2,TRBV9,TRBD1,CASSPFRRTGGTGYGYTF,TGTGCCAGCAGCCCTTTTAGACGGACAGGGGGTACGGGCTATGGCTACACCTTC
NA,TRBJ2-5,TRBV4-1,NA,CASSQVSLAIETQYF,TGCGCCAGCAGCCAAGTGTCGCTAGCTATAGAGACCCAGTACTTC
NA,TRBJ2-4,TRBV18,NA,CASSPGLSWGIQYF,TGTGCCAGCTCACCGGGGCTTAGTTGGGGCATTCAGTACTTC
NA,TRBJ1-5,TRBV5-5,TRBD1,CASNKNQDRDDQPQHF,TGTGCCAGCAACAAAAACCAGGACAGGGATGATCAGCCCCAGCATTTT
NA,TRBJ2-7,TRBV29-1,TRBD2,CSVVAGGQYEQYF,TGCAGCGTTGTGGCGGGGGGCCAATACGAGCAGTACTTC
few,TRBJ1-1,TRBV29-1,TRBD1,CSVVRGLTEAFF,TGCAGCGTTGTCAGGGGGCTCACTGAAGCTTTCTTT
NA,TRBJ2-5,TRBV6-5,NA,CASSPGVGTQYF,TGTGCCAGCAGTCCCGGGGTGGGGACCCAGTACTTC
few,TRBJ1-2,TRBV7-3,NA,CASSLNGPGGYGYTF,TGTGCCAGCAGCTTAAATGGCCCGGGGGGCTATGGCTACACCTTC